Listed here are 14 T cell receptor beta chains from one sample, sequenced in a study of T cell changes during pregnancy in multiple sclerosis. Sequencing was performed with immunoSEQ multiplex PCR; in TCRdb, only in-frame clones are kept and a portion is missing. Of 35,000 to 45,000 clones in the sample, approximately 90% were seen once. Here the sequenced sample was CD8+ T cells from peripheral blood mononuclear cells, taken in the first trimester of pregnancy. These receptors were obtained from a female donor with multiple sclerosis, enrolled in a pregnancy study.

On this clone: Its ends do not fully match the called genes, so a read error is possible. V and J are TRBV7-7 and TRBJ2-1; 7 nucleotides align to TRBD2. The CDR3 is 15 amino acids. Germline CDR1 SSHAT, CDR2 FNYEAQ (reference sequence). CDR3 sequence reads: CASSLLATSDNEQFF. The CDR3 bases are TGTGCTAGCAGCTTACTAGCGACCTCGGACAATGAGCAGTTCTTC.

V usage is TRBV5-8 and J usage is TRBJ1-6; D uncertain. The CDR3 spans 15 residues. Germline V gene sequence: CDR1 SGHTS, CDR2 YDEGEE. With 0 bases removed from V and 6 bases from J, the gap between germline ends came to 10 bases. The CDR3 nucleotides are TGTGCCAGCAGCTTGGTGGCCTTCCTTAATTCACCCCTCCACTTT. Its protein product is CASSLVAFLNSPLHF.

The CDR3 spells CATSSSTGYGYTF. CDR3 in DNA: TGTGCCACCAGCAGTTCTACAGGGTATGGCTACACCTTC. This chain uses TRBV15 with TRBJ1-2; D is possibly TRBD1 (6 bases). Germline CDR1 reads LNHNV; CDR2 reads YYDKDF (reference sequence). This CDR3 contains 13 residues. With 3 bases removed from V and 5 bases from J, the gap between germline ends came to 10 bases.

This clone is deemed medium-sized. V usage is TRBV5-4 and J usage is TRBJ2-7; TRBD1 matches at 8 bases. Germline CDR1 SGHNT, CDR2 YYREEE (reference sequence). The CDR3 contains 16 residues. Trimming removed 1 base from V and 2 bases from J; junction bases left unmatched: 8. The CDR3 region has the DNA TGTGCCAGCAGCTTGTACCCGGGACAGGCCCCCTACGAGCAGTACTTC. The encoded protein is CASSLYPGQAPYEQYF.

This clone was counted many times. The genes are TRBV27 and TRBJ1-2, with 7 bases fitting TRBD1. V shed 5 bases, J shed 7 bases, and the junction held 7 bases outside the gene matches. The CDR3 is made up of 13 amino acids. Germline CDR1 and CDR2: MNHEY and SMNVEV (reference sequence). The CDR3 DNA sequence: TGTGCCAGCAGTCCTCAGGGGGAGGCTGGCTACACCTTC. It encodes CASSPQGEAGYTF.

This chain joins TRBV12-5 and TRBJ2-2; D uncertain. The CDR3 length is 16 residues. Germline assignment: CDR1 LGHNT and CDR2 FRNRAP. The V gene lost 3 bases and the J gene lost 1 base, with 12 bases spanning the gap. The CDR3 sequence is CASGFSTTRNTGELFF. The CDR3 DNA is TGTGCTAGTGGTTTTTCGACGACACGGAACACCGGGGAGCTGTTTTTT.

The chain joins TRBV7-9 to TRBJ2-3; 16 bases fit TRBD2. After removal of 5 bases from V and 2 bases from J, the junction contained 4 bases not matched to a gene. This CDR3 is built from 17 residues. The germline CDR1 and CDR2 sequences are SEHNR and FQNEAQ (reference sequence). CDR3 loop: CASSRGTSGGVTDTQYF. The CDR3 region has the DNA TGTGCCAGCAGCAGGGGGACTAGCGGGGGGGTCACAGATACGCAGTATTTT.

This clone was seen just once. The genes are TRBV11-2 and TRBJ2-7; 7 nucleotides agree with TRBD2. The CDR3 sequence is 15 residues long. V was pared by 4 bases and J by 4 bases, with 10 bases of the junction left unmatched. Germline V gene data show CDR1 as SGHAT and CDR2 as FQNNGV. CDR3 loop: CASSYGAGPGYEQYF. In DNA, the CDR3 is TGTGCCAGCAGCTATGGAGCGGGGCCGGGATACGAGCAGTACTTC.

V gene TRBV7-2 combines with J gene TRBJ2-3; a possible D gene is TRBD2 (7 bases). V shed 3 bases and J shed 2 bases, with 9 bases lying between them. The CDR3 is 14 residues long. CDR1 SGHTA and CDR2 FQGNSA come from the germline V gene. Written as DNA, the CDR3 is TGTGCCAGCAGCTTGGGGGGGCCCACAGATACGCAGTATTTT. Translation: CASSLGGPTDTQYF. The variable domain in full, with the rest retrieved from reference TRBV7-2 and TRBJ2-3, is GAGVSQSPSNKVTEKGKDVELRCDPISGHTALYWYRQSLGQGLEFLIYFQGNSAPDKSGLPSDRFSAERTGGSVSTLTIQRTQQEDSAVYLCASSLGGPTDTQYFGPGTRLTVL.

The V and J genes are TRBV4-2 and TRBJ1-2; 7 nucleotides line up with TRBD1. The CDR3 runs to 16 residues. Germline CDR1 reads LGHNA; CDR2 reads YNFKEQ. V gave up 4 bases and J gave up 0 bases; unmatched junction bases: 8. CDR3 protein: CASSPEDRPANYGYTF. CDR3 nucleotides: TGTGCCAGCAGCCCGGAGGACAGGCCTGCTAACTATGGCTACACCTTC.

This rearrangement joins TRBV21-1 to TRBJ1-1; the table gives TRBD1 as D, unverified against the DNA. TRBV21-1 is flagged as a pseudogene. This CDR3 region has 13 residues. The CDR3 DNA reads as TGTGCCAGCAGCAAGGTCAAGGGGACTGAAGCTTTCTTT. Translating gives CASSKVKGTEAFF.

The chain joins TRBV6-5 to TRBJ2-1; TRBD2 matches at 12 bases. The J segment lost 10 bases and the V segment lost 6 bases, leaving 7 bases of the junction unmatched. CDR1 and CDR2 from the germline V gene are MNHEY and SVGAGI. The length of the CDR3 is 14 residues. The DNA of the CDR3 is TGTGCCAGCAGGTTTTCTAGCGGGGGGGACGAGCAGTTCTTC. Protein sequence: CASRFSSGGDEQFF.

The chain links TRBV4-3 to TRBJ2-7, with TRBD1 matching 7 bases. Germline V gene lookup returns CDR1 LGHNA and CDR2 YSLEER. The CDR3 contains 13 residues. J gave up 7 bases and V 4 bases, and 7 bases lay outside the gene matches. CDR3 in DNA: TGCGCCAGCAGCCTTCGACAGGGCGGTGAGCAGTACTTC. This sequence encodes CASSLRQGGEQYF.

The V gene is TRBV4-3, the J gene TRBJ1-2; 10 bases are shared with TRBD1. CDR3 size: 16 residues. The V gene's germline CDR1 is LGHNA and CDR2 YSLEER. J lost 7 bases, V lost 0 bases, and 8 bases had no gene match. The CDR3 loop is CASSQDLGQGGGGYTF. The CDR3 bases are TGCGCCAGCAGCCAAGACCTCGGACAGGGGGGAGGTGGCTACACCTTC.